The 2 T cell receptor beta chains listed next were all sequenced from one sample in a study of beta chain features in type 1 diabetes. Their recognized antigens are unknown. As every portion of the isolated RNA was reverse transcribed, the sequencing read expressed TCRB transcripts. Sequenced by immunoSEQ multiplex PCR; TCRdb stores in-frame clones only, minus some. Among over 650,000 clones, over 12% were seen once, and the ten largest hold roughly 0.04%. Study-wide points: Moderately but significantly shorter TCRB CDR3s were found in Type 1 diabetes patients in all four CD4+ subsets.

The sequencing input was naive CD4+ T cells from blood. These receptor sequences come from a man in his late teens or twenties with type 1 diabetes.

This clone was picked up a small number of times. This chain connects TRBV7-9 to TRBJ2-1, with D hard to call. The V and J ends lost 0 bases and 0 bases respectively, with 9 bases between them. The CDR3 consists of 16 residues. Germline V CDR1 and CDR2: SEHNR, FQNEAQ (reference sequence). The CDR3 coding sequence is TGTGCCAGCAGCTTAGCGTTATCGAGCTCCTACAATGAGCAGTTCTTC. Its protein product is CASSLALSSSYNEQFF.

The rearrangement links TRBV29-1 to TRBJ1-2; tentatively, D is TRBD1 (6 bases). V lost 5 bases to trimming and J lost 2 bases, with 9 bases between them. Germline V gene data show CDR1 as SQVTM and CDR2 as ANQGSEA. The CDR3 sequence is 12 residues long. The CDR3 protein is CSVPQGNYGYTF. The CDR3 DNA reads as TGCAGCGTTCCGCAGGGGAACTATGGCTACACCTTC. Full variable domain (outside the CDR3, taken from reference TRBV29-1 and TRBJ1-2): SAVISQKPSRDICQRGTSLTIQCQVDSQVTMMFWYRQQPGQSLTLIATANQGSEATYESGFVIDKFPISRPNLTFSTLTVSNMSPEDSSIYLCSVPQGNYGYTFGSGTRLTVV.